This T cell receptor (beta chain) was retrieved from a study of CD8 T cells in Susac syndrome. The CDR3 has 13 residues. Germline trimming cut 3 bases from V and 7 bases from J; bases unmatched to any gene: 2. The V gene's germline CDR1 is SQVTM and CDR2 ANQGSEA. An amount of RNA that ranged from roughly 0.45 to 1 ug was reverse transcribed with random hexamers. TCRdb independently ran MiXCR on the immunoSEQ multiplex PCR reads; one entry per CDR3 protein. The table shows about 100,000 distinct CDR3 sequences, with 95% occurring only once. TCR beta sequencing covered blood CD8+ and CD4+ T cells. The sequenced sample consisted of CD8+ T cells from PBMCs. The clonotype originates from a human donor with Susac syndrome. The chain has TRBV29-1 and TRBJ2-1; 11 bases line up with TRBD2. The CDR3: CSVDPSGRNEQFF. The CDR3 DNA reads as TGCAGCGTTGACCCTAGCGGGAGGAATGAGCAGTTCTTC.